This entry concerns a single T cell receptor (beta chain). Germline CDR1 reads SNHLY; CDR2 reads FYNNEI. The CDR3 loop spans 12 amino acids. V was shortened by 4 bases and J by 10 bases, with 10 bases between the two germline ends. This sample stems from a study of blood T cell repertoires in COVID-19. Study details: The United States, Italy and Spain supplied acute and convalescent COVID-19 samples. PBMCs, B-cell-depleted T cells, or T cells were the source of the cDNA or gDNA that made up the material.

Source study methods: Nucleated cell counts were estimated from reference gene primer amplification. The method was immunoSEQ multiplex PCR; TCRdb's version includes in-frame clones alone and lacks a portion of them. That table supplies the V and J calls and clone size; D and trimming were determined from the DNA. In the table there are 55,000 to 75,000 clones, 90% of which are singletons. The TCR originated in a man aged 60 to 75 with acute or convalescent COVID-19. The sequencing input was peripheral blood. The V and J genes are TRBV2 and TRBJ1-4; possible D gene TRBD1, 5 bases. The CDR3 DNA sequence: TGTGCCAGCAGTGGACAGAACCGAAAACTGTTTTTT. Translating gives CASSGQNRKLFF.